This T cell receptor beta chain was captured by sequencing in a study of beta chain features in type 1 diabetes. Overall study results and limits: Type 1 diabetes patients showed a moderate but significant shortening of TCRB CDR3s in all four CD4+ subsets.

With respect to this clone: What it recognizes is unknown.

Expressed TCRB transcripts were sequenced because the entire RNA isolate underwent reverse transcription. TCRdb keeps only in-frame clones here, not all; method: immunoSEQ multiplex PCR. This table holds 280,000 or so clones, over 12% found once. Germline lookup yields CDR1 SGHRS and CDR2 YFSETQ. Trimming cost V 3 bases and J 3 bases; bases outside gene matches: 6. The CDR3 sequence is 16 residues long. Sequencing input: naive CD4+ T cells from blood. The genes are TRBV5-1 and TRBJ1-3; TRBD1 agrees at 10 bases. The receptor was derived from a man in his late teens or twenties with type 1 diabetes. Here the CDR3 DNA reads TGCGCCAGCAGCTCCGGGACAGGGGCGAGTGGAAACACCATATATTTT. This encodes CASSSGTGASGNTIYF.